This is a list of T cell receptor beta chains from one sample in a study of T-cell memory formation after mild COVID-19. TCRdb called the 5' RACE reads again in MiXCR, with one record for every CDR3 protein. There are just over 350,000 distinct CDR3 sequences in the sample; about 15% occur only once, and 20% to 25% lies in the top ten. Material for sequencing was PBMCs or a T cell subset sorted from them (not recorded which). The receptors shown here come from a man between 18 and 29 years old who had mild COVID-19 (a few samples of this study predate the infection). Cell type and time point are not known. CDR3s leave out the opening cysteine and the closing phenylalanine or tryptophan.

j_call: TRBJ1-2
v_call: TRBV5-1
cdr3_aa: ASSARDASYGYT

j_call: TRBJ2-7
v_call: TRBV20-1
cdr3_aa: SARPTPGTAPIYEQY

j_call: TRBJ1-6
v_call: TRBV5-5
cdr3_aa: ASSPQTGPGSPLH

j_call: TRBJ2-1
v_call: TRBV7-3
cdr3_aa: ASSSRRSSYNEQF

j_call: TRBJ2-3
v_call: TRBV10-3
cdr3_aa: AISGQGDTQY

j_call: TRBJ2-1
v_call: TRBV6-5
cdr3_aa: ASSYSNRNEQF

j_call: TRBJ2-4
v_call: TRBV20-1
cdr3_aa: SARALRGGGNIQY

j_call: TRBJ2-3
v_call: TRBV29-1
cdr3_aa: SVESSTQY

j_call: TRBJ1-5
v_call: TRBV21-1
cdr3_aa: ASSSWKGRRQPQH

j_call: TRBJ2-3
v_call: TRBV2
cdr3_aa: ASSEGSSGAYPDTQY

j_call: TRBJ1-1
v_call: TRBV5-1
cdr3_aa: ASSLLQGMNTEAF

j_call: TRBJ1-4
v_call: TRBV10-3
cdr3_aa: ASQGGTNEKLF

j_call: TRBJ1-5
v_call: TRBV12-3/TRBV12-4
cdr3_aa: ASSIDRGGQPQH

j_call: TRBJ2-1
v_call: TRBV20-1
cdr3_aa: SARDSGGANEQF

j_call: TRBJ2-5
v_call: TRBV25-1
cdr3_aa: ASSGHGQGSQETQY

j_call: TRBJ2-5
v_call: TRBV29-1
cdr3_aa: SVDLGATQETQY

j_call: TRBJ2-5
v_call: TRBV10-3
cdr3_aa: AISESAVGTQY

j_call: TRBJ1-5
v_call: TRBV6-6
cdr3_aa: ASSYLDASNQPQH

j_call: TRBJ1-2
v_call: TRBV7-9
cdr3_aa: ASSLPHPGSGGYT

j_call: TRBJ1-2
v_call: TRBV7-3
cdr3_aa: ASSLTPRDGLYGYT

j_call: TRBJ1-1
v_call: TRBV6-5
cdr3_aa: ASSYVGQGLNTEAF